This TCR beta chain was recorded in a study of cytomegalovirus exposure and HLA in healthy donors. Study-level points and caveats: The study designated 160 or so TCR beta chains cytomegalovirus-associated. Reports indicated that the classifier achieved high specificity and sensitivity in diagnosing cytomegalovirus status.

A roughly 120-subject validation cohort, separate from the 666-subject first cohort, supplied the donors. V was cut by 6 bases and J by 3 bases, with 18 bases left in between. Per the germline V gene, CDR1 is SGHTA and CDR2 is FQGNSA. This CDR3 contains 15 residues. Some clones are missing from TCRdb's copy, which holds only in-frame ones; the method was immunoSEQ multiplex PCR. The sample gives 200,000 to 250,000 clones, 80% to 90% of which show up once; 2.9% is in the top ten. Comment on this clone: Antigen specificity is unknown.

The chain employs TRBV7-2 and TRBJ2-7; D is undetermined. Material: PBMCs. The TCR comes from a woman between 18 and 29 years old in good health and CMV-seronegative. The chain's CDR3 is CASSLTRVSSYEQYF. DNA for the CDR3: TGTGCCAGCAGTCTCACTCGGGTATCTAGCTACGAGCAGTACTTC.